These 24 T cell receptor beta chains share one sample of origin, sequenced in a study of T cell clonality in common variable immunodeficiency. Study-level results: Common variable immunodeficiency TCR beta sequences reportedly had fewer deletions and N-nucleotide insertions.

Their recognized antigens are unknown. Sequencing used immunoSEQ multiplex PCR; TCRdb keeps in-frame clones, though not all of them. This repertoire holds over 15,000 clones, and none appear only once. Source material: peripheral blood mononuclear cells. The receptors derive from a human donor with common variable immunodeficiency.

To note about this clone: Read data end 3 residues before the CDR3 end; the end is taken from the germline J gene. The chain joins TRBV6-2 or TRBV6-3 to TRBJ2-1; the match to TRBD2 covers 7 bases. Germline values: CDR1 MNHEY, CDR2 SVGEGT. The CDR3 is 16 residues long. J lost 0 bases, V lost 7 bases, and 9 bases had no gene match. The CDR3 region is CASINGGWGSYNEQFF. The sequenced CDR3 bases are TGTGCCAGCATCAACGGGGGGTGGGGCTCCTACAATGAG.

The table lists this clone with a few counts. Read coverage stops 3 residues before the CDR3 terminus; the germline J gene supplies the remainder. This chain connects TRBV7-9 to TRBJ2-3, with 8 bases matching TRBD1. The J segment lost 0 bases and the V segment lost 2 bases, leaving 1 base of the junction unmatched. Germline values: CDR1 SEHNR, CDR2 FQNEAQ (reference sequence). The CDR3 consists of 15 residues. The CDR3 DNA, read in part, is TGTGCCAGCAGCTTACAGGGGGCTAGCACAGATACG. Protein: CASSLQGASTDT. The entire CDR3 protein is CASSLQGASTDTQYF.

This clone was found a few times. The missing CDR3 end, 3 residues past where the read stops, is filled in from the germline J gene. The chain recombines TRBV18 with TRBJ1-6, with D unclear. The CDR3 has 15 residues. CDR1 is KGHSH and CDR2 is LQKENI in the germline V gene. CDR3 DNA (partial): TGTGCCAGCTCTCCTCACGAGGGCTCGAGGTCAACC. Translation gives CASSPHEGSRST. The entire CDR3 protein reads CASSPHEGSRSTLHF.

Only a few counts were recorded for this clone. The read ends 3 residues shy of where the CDR3 ends; the end is completed using the germline J gene. V usage is TRBV7-6 and J usage is TRBJ1-3; the match to TRBD1 covers 10 bases. The germline V gene encodes CDR1 SGHVS and CDR2 FNYEAQ. There are 16 residues in the CDR3. Trimming at V came to 1 base and at J to 3 bases, leaving 3 bases not matched to a gene. CDR3 DNA, as far as it was read: TGTGCCAGCAGCTTAGTAGGGACAGGGGTTGGAAACACC. It specifies CASSLVGTGVGNT. The entire CDR3 is CASSLVGTGVGNTIYF. The entire variable domain, with the rest obtained from reference TRBV7-6 and TRBJ1-3, is as follows: GAGVSQSPRYKVTKRGQDVALRCDPISGHVSLYWYRQALGQGPEFLTYFNYEAQQDKSGLPNDRFSAERPEGSISTLTIQRTEQRDSAMYRCASSLVGTGVGNTIYFGEGSWLTVV.

A few counts support this clone. The read finishes 3 residues shy of the CDR3 end, and the germline J gene is used to complete it. The chain employs TRBV6-2 or TRBV6-3 and TRBJ2-5; 14 bases line up with TRBD2. The germline V gene encodes CDR1 MNHEY and CDR2 SVGEGT. The V gene end was trimmed by 6 bases and the J gene end by 4 bases; junction bases not matched to a gene: 4. This CDR3 has 15 residues. The DNA read from the CDR3 is TGTGCCAGCAGACTGGGGACTAGCGGGAGAGAGACC. It encodes CASRLGTSGRET. Given in full, the CDR3 is CASRLGTSGRETQYF.

Many counts were recorded for this clone. The read gets to within 3 residues of the CDR3 end, and the germline J gene fills in the rest. The rearrangement links TRBV29-1 to TRBJ2-5; tentatively, D is TRBD1 or TRBD2 (7 bases each). CDR1 is SQVTM and CDR2 is ANQGSEA in the germline V gene. CDR3 length: 13 residues. Trimming cost V 6 bases and J 3 bases, with 14 bases left between them. CDR3: CSVDREGKETQYF. The CDR3 bases that were read are TGCAGCGTCGACAGGGAGGGGAAAGAGACC.

The table lists this clone with a few counts. The read terminates 3 residues ahead of where the CDR3 ends, so the germline J gene completes it. The V and J genes are TRBV6-1 and TRBJ1-2; D gene uncertain. Germline V gives CDR1 MNHNS, CDR2 SASEGT. CDR3 length: 15 residues. The V and J ends lost 3 bases and 3 bases respectively, with 14 bases between them. This CDR3 is CASSDLWAGDYGYTF. CDR3 DNA (partial): TGTGCCAGCAGTGATCTATGGGCGGGAGACTATGGC.

In regard to this clone: Coverage ceases 3 residues before the CDR3 finishes, and the germline J gene fills in the end. V is TRBV18 and J is TRBJ1-3; D uncertain. CDR1 KGHSH and CDR2 LQKENI come from the germline V gene. The germline V and J ends were trimmed by 2 bases and 0 bases, with 8 bases remaining between them. CDR3 size: 15 residues. CDR3 DNA (partial): TGTGCCAGCTCACCAGGCGGACTCTCTGGAAACACC. Translation gives CASSPGGLSGNT. The full CDR3 protein is CASSPGGLSGNTIYF.

This clone was counted between two and nine times. The read stops 3 residues short of the end of the CDR3; the missing end is completed from the germline J gene. The chain is built from TRBV6-1 and TRBJ2-1; D perhaps matches TRBD2 (6 bases). The CDR3 consists of 16 residues. Looked up from germline, CDR1 is MNHNS and CDR2 is SASEGT. Trimming stripped 2 bases from V and 7 bases from J, with 18 bases between. The DNA read from the CDR3 is TGTGCCAGCAGTGAATCCCGGGACTTCACAACGAATGAG. Translating it yields CASSESRDFTTNE. The CDR3 in its entirety is CASSESRDFTTNEQFF.

As regards this clone: The CDR3 end is not reached by the read, which stops 3 residues before it; the germline J gene fills it in. The J gene is TRBJ1-2, the V gene TRBV18; 7 positions agree with TRBD1. Per the germline V gene, CDR1 is KGHSH and CDR2 is LQKENI. Trimming cost V 2 bases and J 2 bases; bases outside gene matches: 5. The CDR3 consists of 15 residues. CDR3 loop: CASSPETGSNYGYTF. CDR3 DNA, as far as it was read: TGTGCCAGCTCACCAGAGACAGGGAGCAACTATGGC. The full variable domain, with the rest looked up from reference TRBV18 and TRBJ1-2, is NAGVMQNPRHLVRRRGQEARLRCSPMKGHSHVYWYRQLPEEGLKFMVYLQKENIIDESGMPKERFSAEFPKEGPSILRIQQVVRGDSAAYFCASSPETGSNYGYTFGSGTRLTVV.

This clone has only a few counts. Read coverage stops 3 residues before the CDR3 terminus; the germline J gene supplies the remainder. The rearrangement uses TRBV20-1 and TRBJ1-2, with a possible D match to TRBD1 (5 bases). The CDR3 contains 12 residues. V shed 3 bases and J shed 4 bases, with 9 bases lying between them. Germline V CDR1 and CDR2: DFQATT, SNEGSKA (reference sequence). CDR3 bases read: TGCAGTGCTAGGGGGCTAGGCTATGGC. Its protein product is CSARGLGYG. The entire CDR3 protein is CSARGLGYGYTF.

This clone was observed a handful of times. The read falls 3 residues short of the CDR3 end, and the missing part is taken from the germline J gene. The chain joins TRBV7-7 to TRBJ2-2; possible D gene TRBD1, 6 bases. The V gene lost 5 bases and the J gene lost 1 base, with 11 bases spanning the gap. The germline V gene has CDR1 SSHAT and CDR2 FNYEAQ (reference sequence). This CDR3 comprises 15 residues. The chain's CDR3 is CASSQTGGNTGELFF. CDR3 DNA, as far as it was read: TGTGCCAGCAGCCAGACAGGTGGGAACACCGGGGAG.

This clone has just a few counts. The read is 3 residues too short to cover the CDR3 end, so that end is filled in from the germline J gene. This chain links TRBV7-6 with TRBJ2-1; TRBD2 matches 10 bases. The CDR3 runs 15 residues. CDR1 is SGHVS and CDR2 is FNYEAQ in the germline V gene. Trimming cost V 5 bases and J 7 bases; bases outside gene matches: 8. CDR3 DNA, as far as it was read: TGTGCCAGCAGCCTTCTAGCGGGGGCCCAAAATGAG. This gives the protein CASSLLAGAQNE. The entire CDR3 protein is CASSLLAGAQNEQFF.

This clone was counted between two and nine times. The DNA ends 3 residues before the CDR3 does, and the rest of the CDR3 is filled in from the germline J gene. This sequence joins TRBV19 and TRBJ2-6, with 7 bases matching TRBD1. V shed 9 bases, J shed 2 bases, and the junction held 4 bases outside the gene matches. CDR3 length: 14 residues. Germline V gene lookup returns CDR1 LNHDA and CDR2 SQIVND (reference sequence). The covered CDR3 bases are TGTGCCAGCACCGACAGGGCTGGGGCCAACGTC. Translation: CASTDRAGANV. From start to end, the CDR3 is CASTDRAGANVLTF.

Many counts were recorded for this clone. The DNA ends 3 residues before the CDR3 does, and the rest of the CDR3 is filled in from the germline J gene. The chain uses TRBV20-1 and TRBJ2-3; 10 bases are shared with TRBD2. V dropped 5 bases and J dropped 0; count of bases not matched to a gene: 2. From germline, CDR1 is DFQATT and CDR2 SNEGSKA (reference sequence). The CDR3 has 14 residues. Incomplete CDR3 DNA: TGCAGTGCTCTAGCGGGAGATAGCACAGATACG. Protein: CSALAGDSTDT. The entire CDR3 protein reads CSALAGDSTDTQYF.

Concerning this clone itself: The CDR3 end lies 3 residues beyond the end of the read and is filled in from the germline J gene. The chain employs TRBV18 and TRBJ1-2; a weak D match, TRBD1 (5 bases). Per the germline V gene, CDR1 is KGHSH and CDR2 is LQKENI. This CDR3 region has 18 residues. The ends were cut back, 0 bases at V and 4 bases at J, with 21 bases in the middle. The sequenced CDR3 bases are TGTGCCAGCTCACCACCTAATTCTGCAGGGAAGACAGTCTATGGC. This codes for CASSPPNSAGKTVYG. The complete CDR3 protein is CASSPPNSAGKTVYGYTF.

This clone was detected a few times. The sequence runs out 3 residues before the end of the CDR3; the remainder is reconstructed from the germline J gene. This chain joins TRBV19 and TRBJ1-1; 8 positions agree with TRBD1. The length of the CDR3 is 12 residues. In germline, CDR1 is LNHDA, CDR2 SQIVND (reference sequence). The CDR3 bases that were read are TGTGCCAGTAGTACCAAGACAGGGGCC. It yields the protein CASSTKTGA. The whole CDR3 region reads CASSTKTGAAFF.

Ten or more counts support this clone. The same CDR3 arises from other DNA sequences in this sample as well. The DNA read from the CDR3 is TGCGCCAGCAGCCTCACAGGGTGGGACACTGAA. Amino acids: CASSLTGWDTE. The entire CDR3 protein is CASSLTGWDTEAFF. J is TRBJ1-1 and V is TRBV5-1, with TRBD1 as a possible D gene (6 bases). The read stops 3 residues short of the end of the CDR3; the missing end is completed from the germline J gene. The CDR3 spans 14 residues. Germline V gene lookup returns CDR1 SGHRS and CDR2 YFSETQ. Trimming removed 4 bases from V and 3 bases from J, with 13 bases in between.

Notes on this clone: The DNA ends 3 residues before the CDR3 does, and the rest of the CDR3 is filled in from the germline J gene. This chain links TRBV2 with TRBJ2-3; TRBD1 agrees at 8 bases. The germline gives CDR1 SNHLY, CDR2 FYNNEI. CDR3 length: 15 residues. Losses at the gene ends were 6 bases for V and 2 bases for J; bases not matched to a gene: 7. Incomplete CDR3 DNA: TGTGCCAGCAGATCCGGGACAGGTGACACAGATACG. Protein sequence: CASRSGTGDTDT. The complete CDR3 protein is CASRSGTGDTDTQYF.

This clone has more than one count but fewer than ten. The read is 3 residues too short to cover the CDR3 end, so that end is filled in from the germline J gene. V and J are TRBV7-9 and TRBJ1-2; 9 bases are a match to TRBD1. Germline CDR1 and CDR2: SEHNR and FQNEAQ (reference sequence). CDR3 length: 15 residues. V dropped 5 bases and J dropped 6; count of bases not matched to a gene: 10. The CDR3: CASSLNAGTGHGYTF. The sequenced CDR3 bases are TGTGCCAGCAGCCTGAACGCCGGGACAGGGCATGGC.

This clone was recorded many times. Read data end 3 residues before the CDR3 end; the end is taken from the germline J gene. The chain links TRBV19 to TRBJ1-1; TRBD1 is a possible D gene (5 bases). Germline V lookup: CDR1 LNHDA, CDR2 SQIVND (reference sequence). Trimming took 5 bases from V and 0 from J, leaving 13 bases between them. The CDR3 extends over 15 amino acids. This chain's CDR3 is CASSRAGTMNTEAFF. The CDR3 bases that were read are TGTGCCAGTAGTCGAGCGGGGACGATGAACACTGAA.

This clone was seen a handful of times. The read comes to an end 3 residues before the CDR3 does, leaving the germline J gene to fill in the end. Additional DNA sequences in this sample encode the identical CDR3. J is TRBJ2-5 and V is TRBV2; D is undetermined. The CDR3 has 13 residues. V was cut by 9 bases and J by 0 bases, with 11 bases left in between. Germline-derived CDR1 and CDR2 are SNHLY and FYNNEI. This chain's CDR3 is CASCQEHQETQYF. CDR3 DNA (partial): TGTGCCAGTTGCCAGGAGCACCAAGAGACC.

Many counts were recorded for this clone. Coverage ceases 3 residues before the CDR3 finishes, and the germline J gene fills in the end. The V gene is TRBV5-6, the J gene TRBJ2-4; tentative D call: TRBD1 (5 bases). V gave up 0 bases and J gave up 6 bases, with 10 bases separating them. Germline CDR1 reads SGHDT; CDR2 reads YYEEEE. CDR3 length: 14 amino acids. The sequenced CDR3 bases are TGTGCCAGCAGCTTGGAACAGGCCTTAAACATT. Translated, it gives CASSLEQALNI. The complete CDR3 protein is CASSLEQALNIQYF.

Of note for this clone: The sequence runs out 3 residues before the end of the CDR3; the remainder is reconstructed from the germline J gene. This chain uses TRBV7-2 with TRBJ1-2; no clear D gene. This CDR3 comprises 13 residues. Between the trimmed V and J ends, which lost 1 base and 6 bases, there was a span of 9 bases. Germline V gives CDR1 SGHTA, CDR2 FQGNSA. The CDR3: CASSLGLADGYTF. The DNA read from the CDR3 is TGTGCCAGCAGCTTAGGGCTAGCGGATGGC.